This T cell receptor (beta chain) was obtained from a study of beta chain features in type 1 diabetes. The CDR3 consists of 14 residues. V shed 2 bases and J shed 9 bases, with 17 bases lying between them. The germline V gene has CDR1 GTSNPN and CDR2 SVGIG (reference sequence). Sequencing targeted expressed TCRB transcripts, as all isolated RNA had been reverse transcribed. Libraries were prepared by immunoSEQ multiplex PCR; TCRdb keeps only in-frame clonotypes and omits some of them. The sample includes around 160,000 clones, roughly 63% of them seen just once. Whole-study findings and limits: Insertions at VDJ junctions were less frequent in type 1 diabetes patients. These patients also deleted more nucleotides at the same junctions. There was a moderate but significant shortening of TCRB CDR3s in all four CD4+ subsets of Type 1 diabetes patients.

This clone was counted once. What it binds is not known. The sequenced sample consisted of naive CD4+ T cells from blood. The TCR comes from a man aged 30 to 39 with type 1 diabetes. The chain recombines TRBV30 with TRBJ2-1; no clear D. CDR3 nucleotides: TGTGCCTGGAGTAGTGGCCTCCGACTTGGTGAGCAGTTCTTC. Translating it yields CAWSSGLRLGEQFF.